The text below deals with one T cell receptor beta chain. What it recognizes is unknown. A much larger clone sits a single nucleotide away, making a read error possible. Clinical symptoms, serum thyroxine, TRAb, thyroid ultrasound and orbital computed tomography formed the basis of diagnosis. The record originates from a study of Graves' ophthalmopathy and Graves' hyperthyroidism. General study findings and limits: Blood samples also showed most expanded thyroid clonotypes exceeding 0.001 frequency.

Investigators amplified TCR beta CDR3 regions from RNA transcripts. The authors performed first-round RT-PCR with HTBI primers and then a second-round multiplex PCR. TCRdb re-derived calls from the multiplex PCR reads in MiXCR, one entry per CDR3 protein. The table has over 40,000 distinct CDR3 sequences, over 45% seen once. V shed 4 bases and J 7 bases; nucleotides not matched to a gene: 9. The CDR3 runs 14 residues. In germline, CDR1 is KGHSH, CDR2 LQKENI. The sequence was collected from an adult man with Graves' ophthalmopathy. The sequencing input was peripheral blood. The chain employs TRBV18 and TRBJ2-5; 7 bases map to TRBD1. CDR3 protein: CASSRGQAQGTQYF. The CDR3 nucleotides read TGTGCCAGCTCACGCGGACAGGCGCAGGGGACCCAGTACTTC.